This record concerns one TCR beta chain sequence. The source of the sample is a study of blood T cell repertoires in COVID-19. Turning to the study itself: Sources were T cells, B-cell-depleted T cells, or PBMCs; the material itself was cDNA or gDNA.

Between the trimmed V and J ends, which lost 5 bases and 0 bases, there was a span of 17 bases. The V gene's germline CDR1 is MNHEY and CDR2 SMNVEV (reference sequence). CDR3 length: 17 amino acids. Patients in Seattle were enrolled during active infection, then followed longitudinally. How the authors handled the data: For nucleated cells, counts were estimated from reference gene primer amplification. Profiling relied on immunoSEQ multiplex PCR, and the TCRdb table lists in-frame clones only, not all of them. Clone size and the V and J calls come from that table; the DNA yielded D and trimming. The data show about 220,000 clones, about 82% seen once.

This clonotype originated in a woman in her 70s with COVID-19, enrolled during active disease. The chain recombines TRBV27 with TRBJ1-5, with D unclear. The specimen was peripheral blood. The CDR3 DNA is TGTGCCAGCAGTCCACTGACACCTTCTTATAGCAATCAGCCCCAGCATTTT. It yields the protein CASSPLTPSYSNQPQHF.